One and the same sample provided the 10 T cell receptor beta chains below, sequenced in a study of T-cell reconstitution after alpha-beta-depleted transplantation in children. Unique molecular identifiers were built into the TCRbeta library. Each CDR3 protein gets one entry after TCRdb re-called the PCR reads with MiXCR. The repertoire has approximately 350,000 distinct CDR3 sequences, 16% of them found once; the top ten carry 35% to 50%. Sequenced material: PBMCs, mostly from graft donor cells, taken 360 days after TCRalphabeta/CD19-depleted stem cell transplant. The source is a male patient between 2 and 9 years old who had a stem cell transplant for acute lymphoblastic leukemia, so the T cells may come from the graft donor.

This clonotype appeared a few times. This CDR3 reads CASGGLAGGHYNEQFF. The CDR3 nucleotides read TGTGCCAGCGGAGGACTAGCGGGAGGACATTACAATGAGCAGTTCTTC. The V call is TRBV12-3 or TRBV12-4, the J call TRBJ2-1; 14 nucleotides match TRBD2. The CDR3 is 16 residues long. With V trimmed by 8 bases and J by 4 bases, 7 bases remained unmatched.

The V and J genes are TRBV4-1 and TRBJ2-3; D is uncertain. CDR3 length: 18 amino acids. Trimming stripped 0 bases from V and 1 base from J, with 17 bases between. From germline, CDR1 is MGHRA and CDR2 YSYEKL. The CDR3 reads CASSQDDPRPRGTDTQYF. The CDR3 bases are TGCGCCAGCAGCCAAGATGACCCGCGGCCCCGAGGCACAGATACGCAGTATTTT.

This clonotype was seen more than once but under ten times. The chain combines TRBV4-1 with TRBJ2-1; D unresolved. CDR3 length: 15 residues. Germline-derived CDR1 and CDR2 are MGHRA and YSYEKL. V shed 6 bases and J shed 4 bases, with 16 bases lying between them. CDR3 in DNA: TGCGCCAGCAGGCCACTACCCATACCTTACAATGAGCAGTTCTTC. It translates to CASRPLPIPYNEQFF.

This clonotype was observed at least ten times. The rearrangement uses TRBV12-3 or TRBV12-4 and TRBJ2-1, with 10 nucleotides matching TRBD2. Trimming cost V 3 bases and J 9 bases; bases outside gene matches: 8. The CDR3 is made up of 15 amino acids. Written as DNA, the CDR3 is TGTGCCAGCAGTTTTTTTACTAGCGGGATCGGTGAGCAGTTCTTC. Residues: CASSFFTSGIGEQFF.

V is TRBV20-1 and J is TRBJ2-7, with a tentative D call TRBD1 (6 bases). The CDR3 length is 16 residues. V was pared by 0 bases and J by 0 bases, with 15 bases between. From germline, CDR1 is DFQATT and CDR2 SNEGSKA (reference sequence). For the CDR3, the DNA is TGCAGTGCTAGAGATGGTTCAGGGGTAGGCTCCTACGAGCAGTACTTC. As protein: CSARDGSGVGSYEQYF.

This clonotype was counted only a few times. V gene TRBV7-9 combines with J gene TRBJ2-3; 8 bases map to TRBD2. CDR1 and CDR2 from the germline V gene are SEHNR and FQNEAQ (reference sequence). This CDR3 spans 15 amino acids. The trim removed 1 base at V and 6 bases at J, leaving 6 bases unmatched. The CDR3 protein is CASSLEDRLADTQYF. The CDR3, as DNA: TGTGCCAGCAGCTTAGAGGATAGACTAGCGGATACGCAGTATTTT.

The chain employs TRBV28 and TRBJ2-4, with 10 bases aligning to TRBD1. The CDR3 loop spans 18 amino acids. V was clipped by 5 bases and J by 2 bases; unmatched bases: 12. Germline values: CDR1 MDHEN, CDR2 SYDVKM. CDR3 nucleotide sequence: TGTGCCAGCAGTCAATCCGGGACAGGGGTTTATCCCAAAAACATTCAGTACTTC. Its protein is CASSQSGTGVYPKNIQYF.

J is TRBJ2-5 and V is TRBV10-3, with TRBD2 identical over 7 bases. V shed 7 bases, J shed 5 bases, and the junction held 10 bases outside the gene matches. The CDR3 spans 14 residues. CDR1 is ENHRY and CDR2 is SYGVKD in the germline V gene. The chain's CDR3 is CAIKEGTSEETQYF. The CDR3 DNA reads TGTGCCATCAAAGAGGGAACTAGCGAGGAGACCCAGTACTTC.

V usage is TRBV4-3 and J usage is TRBJ1-1; D gene ambiguous. The V end lost 1 base, the J end lost 6 bases, and 12 bases lay between the germline ends. The V gene's germline CDR1 is LGHNA and CDR2 YSLEER. The CDR3 has 14 amino acids. This chain's CDR3 is CASSQGPGGAEAFF. The CDR3 nucleotides are TGCGCCAGCAGCCAAGGGCCCGGCGGGGCTGAAGCTTTCTTT.

The V and J genes are TRBV7-9 and TRBJ2-1, with D uncertain. There are 12 residues in the CDR3. V shed 6 bases and J shed 4 bases, with 7 bases lying between them. Germline loops: CDR1 SEHNR, CDR2 FQNEAQ (reference sequence). The CDR3: CASSIQYNEQFF. CDR3 nucleotides: TGTGCCAGCAGTATCCAATACAATGAGCAGTTCTTC. The variable domain in full, with the rest retrieved from reference TRBV7-9 and TRBJ2-1, is DTGVSQNPRHKITKRGQNVTFRCDPISEHNRLYWYRQTLGQGPEFLTYFQNEAQLEKSRLLSDRFSAERPKGSFSTLEIQRTEQGDSAMYLCASSIQYNEQFFGPGTRLTVL.